This T cell receptor (beta chain) is drawn from a study of neoadjuvant anti-PD-1 for oral cavity cancer. Study at large: Patients without progression received a fourth nivolumab dose around day 43, then surgical resection on days 50-56.

Worth noting for this clone: Its specificity is unknown.

No culture or expansion preceded analysis of these blood cells. General observations from the study: With a few patients per group, TCR findings need larger cohorts.

Most PBMC samples had roughly 0.45 ug input DNA in six replicates. Data came from immunoSEQ multiplex PCR; TCRdb stores just in-frame clones and leaves some out. Of approximately 16,000 clones in the sample, roughly 69% were seen once. V shed 8 bases and J shed 1 base, with 14 bases lying between them. Germline CDR1 reads MDHEN; CDR2 reads SYDVKM. This CDR3 spans 14 amino acids. The chain joins TRBV28 to TRBJ2-5; D might be TRBD2 (5 bases). The source was PBMCs, collected before nivolumab (anti-PD-1) treatment. This TCR was sampled from a person between 40 and 85 years old with oral cavity squamous cell carcinoma. The CDR3 loop reads CASGPPAAQETQYF. The CDR3 DNA reads as TGTGCCAGCGGACCTCCAGCGGCCCAAGAGACCCAGTACTTC.